Listed below are T cell receptor beta chains from one sample, sequenced in a study of shared clonotypes between healthy human individuals. Libraries were prepared by immunoSEQ multiplex PCR; TCRdb keeps only in-frame clonotypes and omits some of them. This sample has 1.6 million or so clones, with approximately 97% found just once. Specimen: naive CD4+ T cells sorted from blood. These receptors were taken from a man aged 30 to 39 in good health. The CDR3 runs from the conserved cysteine through the conserved F or W. The D gene is left open where the match is weak. The size field is filled for only some rows; it gives once, few, many or a size class.

V gene: TRBV27; J gene: TRBJ2-3; D gene: TRBD2; clone size: NA; CDR3 protein: CASRPSGGMAWDTQYF; CDR3 DNA: TGTGCCAGCAGACCCAGCGGGGGCATGGCATGGGATACGCAGTATTTT
V gene: TRBV19; J gene: TRBJ2-7; D gene: TRBD2; clone size: once; CDR3 protein: CASGGTSNEQYF; CDR3 DNA: TGTGCCAGTGGGGGGACTAGCAACGAGCAGTACTTC
V gene: TRBV19; J gene: TRBJ1-5; D gene: TRBD1; clone size: NA; CDR3 protein: CASSLLLTGSYQPQHF; CDR3 DNA: TGTGCCAGTAGTCTCCTTTTGACAGGGTCATATCAGCCCCAGCATTTT
V gene: TRBV6-4; J gene: TRBJ2-1; D gene: TRBD2; clone size: NA; CDR3 protein: CASSGLAGGPYNEQFF; CDR3 DNA: TGTGCCAGCAGTGGGCTAGCGGGAGGGCCATACAATGAGCAGTTCTTC
V gene: TRBV18; J gene: TRBJ1-2; D gene: TRBD1; clone size: NA; CDR3 protein: CASSPGQQNYGYTF; CDR3 DNA: TGTGCCAGCTCACCGGGACAGCAAAACTATGGCTACACCTTC
V gene: TRBV5-5; J gene: TRBJ1-1; D gene: TRBD1; clone size: NA; CDR3 protein: CASSQDRGRNEAFF; CDR3 DNA: TGTGCCAGCAGCCAGGACAGGGGGCGAAATGAAGCTTTCTTT
V gene: TRBV21-1; J gene: TRBJ2-5; D gene: NA; clone size: NA; CDR3 protein: CASSKNSWRETQYF; CDR3 DNA: TGTGCCAGCAGCAAAAACAGCTGGCGGGAGACCCAGTACTTC
V gene: TRBV7-9; J gene: TRBJ2-2; D gene: NA; clone size: NA; CDR3 protein: CASSLGQRELFF; CDR3 DNA: TGTGCCAGCAGCTTAGGGCAAAGGGAGCTGTTTTTT
V gene: TRBV6-1; J gene: TRBJ2-7; D gene: TRBD1; clone size: NA; CDR3 protein: CASSEELITGEDEQYF; CDR3 DNA: TGTGCCAGCAGTGAAGAGCTTATTACAGGGGAAGACGAGCAGTACTTC
V gene: TRBV7-9; J gene: TRBJ2-3; D gene: NA; clone size: NA; CDR3 protein: CASSQRGDTQYF; CDR3 DNA: TGTGCCAGCAGCCAACGGGGTGATACGCAGTATTTT
V gene: TRBV7-9; J gene: TRBJ2-7; D gene: NA; clone size: NA; CDR3 protein: CASTPGSSYEQYF; CDR3 DNA: TGTGCCAGCACCCCCGGGAGCTCCTACGAGCAGTACTTC
V gene: TRBV15; J gene: TRBJ1-2; D gene: NA; clone size: NA; CDR3 protein: CATSSGTFYGYTF; CDR3 DNA: TGTGCCACCAGCAGCGGGACATTCTATGGCTACACCTTC
V gene: TRBV30; J gene: TRBJ2-5; D gene: NA; clone size: NA; CDR3 protein: CAWSALQQGAQYF; CDR3 DNA: TGTGCCTGGAGTGCTCTCCAGCAAGGGGCCCAGTACTTC
V gene: TRBV7-7; J gene: TRBJ2-1; D gene: TRBD1; clone size: NA; CDR3 protein: CASSLNSGGKGNEQFF; CDR3 DNA: TGTGCTAGCAGCTTAAACTCAGGGGGCAAGGGGAATGAGCAGTTCTTC
V gene: TRBV10-2; J gene: TRBJ1-1; D gene: TRBD1; clone size: NA; CDR3 protein: CASKQGDTEAFF; CDR3 DNA: TGCGCCAGCAAACAGGGGGATACTGAAGCTTTCTTT
V gene: TRBV10-3; J gene: TRBJ1-1; D gene: TRBD1; clone size: NA; CDR3 protein: CAISETTGGTEAFF; CDR3 DNA: TGTGCCATCAGTGAGACTACAGGGGGCACTGAAGCTTTCTTT
V gene: TRBV7-8; J gene: TRBJ2-6; D gene: NA; clone size: NA; CDR3 protein: CASTPSRLVISYSGANVLTF; CDR3 DNA: TGTGCCAGCACCCCCAGTAGGTTGGTAATATCCTACTCTGGGGCCAACGTCCTGACTTTC
V gene: TRBV14; J gene: TRBJ2-1; D gene: TRBD2; clone size: NA; CDR3 protein: CASSQDLLAGNEQFF; CDR3 DNA: TGTGCCAGCAGCCAAGATCTTCTAGCGGGCAATGAGCAGTTCTTC
V gene: TRBV30; J gene: TRBJ2-7; D gene: NA; clone size: once; CDR3 protein: CAWSGNYEQYF; CDR3 DNA: TGTGCCTGGAGTGGAAACTACGAGCAGTACTTC
V gene: TRBV5-1; J gene: TRBJ1-5; D gene: NA; clone size: NA; CDR3 protein: CASSLAGGRNQPQHF; CDR3 DNA: TGCGCCAGCAGCTTGGCCGGGGGCAGAAATCAGCCCCAGCATTTT
V gene: TRBV11-2; J gene: TRBJ1-2; D gene: NA; clone size: NA; CDR3 protein: CASSLIRRSTNYGYTF; CDR3 DNA: TGTGCCAGCAGCTTAATTAGGCGTAGCACTAACTATGGCTACACCTTC
V gene: TRBV5-6; J gene: TRBJ2-4; D gene: TRBD1; clone size: NA; CDR3 protein: CASSKTGVAKNIQYF; CDR3 DNA: TGTGCCAGCAGCAAGACAGGGGTAGCCAAAAACATTCAGTACTTC
V gene: TRBV10-2; J gene: TRBJ2-7; D gene: TRBD1; clone size: once; CDR3 protein: CASEDREAYEQYF; CDR3 DNA: TGCGCCAGTGAGGACAGGGAGGCCTACGAGCAGTACTTC
V gene: TRBV15; J gene: TRBJ1-2; D gene: NA; clone size: NA; CDR3 protein: CATSRDRGPSANYGYTF; CDR3 DNA: TGTGCCACCAGCAGGGACAGAGGACCAAGTGCCAACTATGGCTACACCTTC
V gene: TRBV5-6; J gene: TRBJ1-4; D gene: TRBD1; clone size: once; CDR3 protein: CASSPGQGVTNEKLFF; CDR3 DNA: TGTGCCAGCAGCCCGGGACAGGGGGTCACTAATGAAAAACTGTTTTTT
V gene: TRBV7-6; J gene: TRBJ2-3; D gene: TRBD2; clone size: NA; CDR3 protein: CASRSGLAGTGGYLDTQYF; CDR3 DNA: TGTGCCAGCAGATCAGGACTAGCGGGAACGGGGGGGTATTTGGATACGCAGTATTTT
V gene: TRBV5-1; J gene: TRBJ2-2; D gene: TRBD2; clone size: NA; CDR3 protein: CASSSRLAGGPTNTGELFF; CDR3 DNA: TGCGCCAGCAGCTCCAGACTAGCGGGAGGGCCGACGAACACCGGGGAGCTGTTTTTT
V gene: TRBV10-3; J gene: TRBJ2-2; D gene: TRBD2; clone size: NA; CDR3 protein: CAISELLSLTSGSNTGELFF; CDR3 DNA: TGTGCCATCAGTGAGTTACTATCATTGACTAGCGGGAGCAACACCGGGGAGCTGTTTTTT
V gene: TRBV11-2; J gene: TRBJ1-4; D gene: TRBD1; clone size: NA; CDR3 protein: CASSPRQGHNEKLFF; CDR3 DNA: TGTGCCAGCAGCCCTAGACAGGGCCATAATGAAAAACTGTTTTTT
V gene: TRBV7-9; J gene: TRBJ1-5; D gene: TRBD1; clone size: NA; CDR3 protein: CASSLVRTGGRNQPQHF; CDR3 DNA: TGTGCCAGCAGCTTGGTGCGGACAGGGGGCCGCAATCAGCCCCAGCATTTT
V gene: TRBV7-6; J gene: TRBJ1-3; D gene: NA; clone size: NA; CDR3 protein: CASSLAGGQLSGNTIYF; CDR3 DNA: TGTGCCAGCAGCTTAGCAGGGGGACAACTCTCTGGAAACACCATATATTTT
V gene: TRBV9; J gene: TRBJ2-7; D gene: TRBD1; clone size: NA; CDR3 protein: CASSVTGAPYEQYF; CDR3 DNA: TGTGCCAGCAGCGTCACAGGGGCTCCCTACGAGCAGTACTTC
V gene: TRBV6-1; J gene: TRBJ1-2; D gene: NA; clone size: NA; CDR3 protein: CASSDVPSGRAGYTF; CDR3 DNA: TGTGCCAGCAGTGATGTTCCGTCTGGAAGGGCTGGCTACACCTTC
V gene: TRBV2; J gene: TRBJ2-7; D gene: TRBD2; clone size: NA; CDR3 protein: CASSSPGLAGSSYEQYF; CDR3 DNA: TGTGCCAGCAGCTCACCAGGACTAGCGGGGAGCTCCTACGAGCAGTACTTC
V gene: TRBV11-2; J gene: TRBJ2-1; D gene: NA; clone size: NA; CDR3 protein: CASSTQSSVSYNEQFF; CDR3 DNA: TGTGCCAGCAGCACCCAGTCTAGCGTCTCCTACAATGAGCAGTTCTTC
V gene: TRBV7-2; J gene: TRBJ2-1; D gene: NA; clone size: NA; CDR3 protein: CASSLAKGSIRSNEQFF; CDR3 DNA: TGTGCCAGCAGCTTAGCGAAAGGGTCAATACGGAGCAATGAGCAGTTCTTC
V gene: TRBV5-1; J gene: TRBJ2-3; D gene: NA; clone size: NA; CDR3 protein: CASSLRDTADTQYF; CDR3 DNA: TGCGCCAGCAGCTTGCGGGACACAGCAGATACGCAGTATTTT
V gene: TRBV2; J gene: TRBJ2-3; D gene: TRBD2; clone size: once; CDR3 protein: CASKASGNTDTQYF; CDR3 DNA: TGTGCCAGCAAGGCTAGCGGGAACACAGATACGCAGTATTTT
V gene: TRBV9; J gene: TRBJ2-1; D gene: TRBD2; clone size: NA; CDR3 protein: CASSPGTSSYNEQFF; CDR3 DNA: TGTGCCAGCAGCCCAGGGACTAGCAGCTACAATGAGCAGTTCTTC
V gene: TRBV10-1; J gene: TRBJ2-3; D gene: NA; clone size: NA; CDR3 protein: CASSESLGVRQYF; CDR3 DNA: TGCGCCAGCAGTGAGTCGTTGGGCGTCAGGCAGTATTTT
V gene: TRBV7-3; J gene: TRBJ2-1; D gene: NA; clone size: NA; CDR3 protein: CASSFGGGPYNEQFF; CDR3 DNA: TGTGCCAGCAGCTTTGGAGGGGGGCCTTACAATGAGCAGTTCTTC
V gene: TRBV4-1; J gene: TRBJ1-3; D gene: TRBD1; clone size: NA; CDR3 protein: CASSQVGTGNGNTIYF; CDR3 DNA: TGCGCCAGCAGCCAGGTCGGGACAGGGAATGGAAACACCATATATTTT
V gene: TRBV18; J gene: TRBJ2-6; D gene: NA; clone size: NA; CDR3 protein: CASSPLSTSGLLSGANVLTF; CDR3 DNA: TGTGCCAGCTCACCATTATCGACATCCGGCCTCCTCTCTGGGGCCAACGTCCTGACTTTC
V gene: TRBV10-1; J gene: TRBJ2-3; D gene: NA; clone size: NA; CDR3 protein: CASSEPNRGTQYF; CDR3 DNA: TGCGCCAGCAGTGAGCCCAACCGGGGTACGCAGTATTTT
V gene: TRBV10-3; J gene: TRBJ1-1; D gene: TRBD1; clone size: NA; CDR3 protein: CAISDSGQPNTEAFF; CDR3 DNA: TGTGCCATCAGTGACTCGGGACAGCCGAACACTGAAGCTTTCTTT
V gene: TRBV25-1; J gene: TRBJ2-7; D gene: TRBD1; clone size: NA; CDR3 protein: CASSEFRTGGHYEQYF; CDR3 DNA: TGTGCCAGCAGTGAATTCCGGACAGGGGGCCATTACGAGCAGTACTTC
V gene: TRBV28; J gene: TRBJ2-1; D gene: TRBD2; clone size: once; CDR3 protein: CASSKRTSGYNEQFF; CDR3 DNA: TGTGCCAGCAGTAAACGGACTAGCGGCTACAATGAGCAGTTCTTC
V gene: TRBV28; J gene: TRBJ2-6; D gene: NA; clone size: once; CDR3 protein: CASSHSGTNVLTF; CDR3 DNA: TGTGCCAGCAGTCACAGTGGGACCAACGTCCTGACTTTC
V gene: TRBV19; J gene: TRBJ2-5; D gene: NA; clone size: NA; CDR3 protein: CASSIVRGSGTQETQYF; CDR3 DNA: TGTGCCAGTAGTATAGTCAGGGGGAGCGGGACCCAAGAGACCCAGTACTTC
V gene: TRBV6-5; J gene: TRBJ1-2; D gene: NA; clone size: NA; CDR3 protein: CASRPQGPGGYTF; CDR3 DNA: TGTGCCAGCAGACCTCAGGGTCCTGGGGGCTACACCTTC
V gene: TRBV9; J gene: TRBJ1-1; D gene: NA; clone size: NA; CDR3 protein: CASSPNSMNTEAFF; CDR3 DNA: TGTGCCAGCAGCCCTAATTCGATGAACACTGAAGCTTTCTTT
V gene: TRBV4-1; J gene: TRBJ2-1; D gene: TRBD1; clone size: NA; CDR3 protein: CASSRDRGVPQFF; CDR3 DNA: TGCGCCAGCAGCCGGGACAGGGGTGTCCCACAGTTCTTC
V gene: TRBV10-3; J gene: TRBJ2-1; D gene: TRBD2; clone size: few; CDR3 protein: CAISALAGGNEQFF; CDR3 DNA: TGTGCCATCAGTGCCCTAGCGGGAGGCAATGAGCAGTTCTTC
V gene: TRBV19; J gene: TRBJ2-3; D gene: NA; clone size: NA; CDR3 protein: CASSIEPGVRTDTQYF; CDR3 DNA: TGTGCCAGTAGTATAGAACCAGGGGTCCGCACAGATACGCAGTATTTT
V gene: TRBV6-5; J gene: TRBJ2-7; D gene: TRBD1; clone size: NA; CDR3 protein: CASTRPGQGAREQYF; CDR3 DNA: TGTGCCAGCACACGACCGGGACAGGGGGCGCGTGAGCAGTACTTC
V gene: TRBV7-9; J gene: TRBJ2-7; D gene: NA; clone size: once; CDR3 protein: CASSLDVYSYEQYF; CDR3 DNA: TGTGCCAGCAGCTTAGACGTTTACTCCTACGAGCAGTACTTC
V gene: TRBV19; J gene: TRBJ2-7; D gene: TRBD1; clone size: NA; CDR3 protein: CASSIRGGTGIEQYF; CDR3 DNA: TGTGCCAGTAGTATTCGTGGCGGGACAGGGATCGAGCAGTACTTC
V gene: TRBV15; J gene: TRBJ2-5; D gene: NA; clone size: NA; CDR3 protein: CATSSGDLRETQYF; CDR3 DNA: TGTGCCACCAGTTCAGGGGATCTGCGAGAGACCCAGTACTTC
V gene: TRBV5-4; J gene: TRBJ2-5; D gene: NA; clone size: NA; CDR3 protein: CASSFGTGTPKTQYF; CDR3 DNA: TGTGCCAGCAGTTTTGGGACCGGGACGCCGAAGACCCAGTACTTC